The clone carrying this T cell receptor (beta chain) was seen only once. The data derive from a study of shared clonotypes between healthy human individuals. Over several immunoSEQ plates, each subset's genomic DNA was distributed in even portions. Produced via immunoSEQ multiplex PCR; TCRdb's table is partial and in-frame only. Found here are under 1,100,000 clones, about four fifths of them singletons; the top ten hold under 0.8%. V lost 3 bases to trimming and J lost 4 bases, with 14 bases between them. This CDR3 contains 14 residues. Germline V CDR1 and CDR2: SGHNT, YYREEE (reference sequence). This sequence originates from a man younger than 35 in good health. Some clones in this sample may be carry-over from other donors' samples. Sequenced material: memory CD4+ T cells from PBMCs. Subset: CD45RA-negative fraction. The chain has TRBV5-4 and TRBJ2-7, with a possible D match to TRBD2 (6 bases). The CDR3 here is CASSYSGTQYEQYF. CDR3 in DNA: TGTGCCAGCAGCTACTCCGGGACTCAATACGAGCAGTACTTC.